The 19 T cell receptor beta chains below were found in one sample sequenced in a study of T cells in tuberculosis. Time point described: new active TB diagnosis, blood taken before or within 7 days of starting treatment. Generated by immunoSEQ multiplex PCR, the TCRdb table keeps only in-frame clones and is missing some. The data hold 25,000 to 30,000 clones, with around 92% observed a single time. The sequencing here drew on PBMCs, taken at tuberculosis diagnosis. The origin of the receptors is an adult with tuberculosis.

The chain's CDR3 is CASGLVFTGGVFEAFF. The CDR3 bases are TGTGCTAGTGGTTTGGTATTCACAGGGGGCGTTTTTGAAGCTTTCTTT. The gene calls are TRBV12-5 and TRBJ1-1, with 9 bases identical to TRBD1. Germline trimming cut 0 bases from V and 7 bases from J; bases unmatched to any gene: 9. This CDR3 contains 16 residues. CDR1 is LGHNT and CDR2 is FRNRAP in the germline V gene. Complete variable domain (other parts from reference TRBV12-5 and TRBJ1-1): DARVTQTPRHKVTEMGQEVTMRCQPILGHNTVFWYRQTMMQGLELLAYFRNRAPLDDSGMPKDRFSAEMPDATLATLKIQPSEPRDSAVYFCASGLVFTGGVFEAFFGQGTRLTVV.

This clone was picked up one time. The chain combines TRBV29-1 with TRBJ2-2; 9 bases line up with TRBD1. Per the germline V gene, CDR1 is SQVTM and CDR2 is ANQGSEA. The CDR3 runs to 18 residues. J gave up 0 bases and V 4 bases, and 12 bases lay outside the gene matches. The CDR3 here is CSVGTGTGRFSNTGELFF. CDR3 coding DNA: TGCAGCGTTGGAACCGGGACAGGGCGATTTTCGAACACCGGGGAGCTGTTTTTT.

The chain uses TRBV19 and TRBJ2-7; D remains unclear. Deletions cut 3 bases from V and 0 bases from J, with 3 bases between. Germline-derived CDR1 and CDR2 are LNHDA and SQIVND (reference sequence). The CDR3 consists of 12 residues. The CDR3 region is CASSINSYEQYF. The CDR3 bases are TGTGCCAGTAGTATCAACTCCTACGAGCAGTACTTC.

The chain links TRBV28 to TRBJ1-1, with 7 bases fitting TRBD1. Germline trimming cut 6 bases from V and 1 base from J; bases unmatched to any gene: 14. Per germline, CDR1 MDHEN and CDR2 SYDVKM. The CDR3 consists of 17 residues. CDR3 region: CASSFPRSRTGNTEAFF. CDR3 DNA sequence: TGTGCCAGCAGCTTTCCCCGAAGCAGGACAGGGAACACTGAAGCTTTCTTT.

This chain uses TRBV4-3 with TRBJ2-4; 8 bases align to TRBD2. Per germline, CDR1 LGHNA and CDR2 YSLEER. There are 16 residues in the CDR3. Unmatched junction bases numbered 12, after V lost 4 bases and J lost 7 bases. The CDR3 loop reads CASSPSRGGWGNIQYF. The CDR3 DNA sequence: TGCGCCAGCAGCCCCTCACGGGGGGGCTGGGGGAACATTCAGTACTTC.

This rearrangement joins TRBV4-3 to TRBJ1-1, with no clear D. Germline V gene lookup returns CDR1 LGHNA and CDR2 YSLEER. V was cut by 0 bases and J by 5 bases, with 7 bases left in between. CDR3 length: 13 residues. CDR3 DNA sequence: TGCGCCAGCAGCCAAGAAAGAGAGACTGAAGCTTTCTTT. Protein product: CASSQERETEAFF.

This chain connects TRBV6-5 to TRBJ2-7; 8 bases fit TRBD1. Germline loops: CDR1 MNHEY, CDR2 SVGAGI. J was trimmed by 7 bases and V by 4 bases; bases with no gene match: 12. CDR3 size: 15 residues. The CDR3 reads CASSWGQARGDEQYF. CDR3 in DNA: TGTGCCAGCAGTTGGGGACAGGCAAGGGGTGATGAGCAGTACTTC.

The gene calls are TRBV19 and TRBJ1-5, with 7 bases aligning to TRBD1. The germline CDR1 and CDR2 sequences are LNHDA and SQIVND (reference sequence). The CDR3 covers 16 residues. With 6 bases clipped from V and 1 base from J, the junction kept 9 bases outside the gene matches. Here the CDR3 reads CASRPLRGQSNQPQHF. CDR3 DNA sequence: TGTGCCAGTAGGCCCCTCCGGGGACAGAGCAATCAGCCCCAGCATTTT.

The V gene is TRBV12-1, the J gene TRBJ2-3; TRBD2 is taken as the D call from the table, unchecked against the DNA. TRBV12-1 has pseudogene status. The CDR3 sequence is 20 residues long. CDR3 in DNA: TGTGCCAGCAGCTGCCTACTTCGCGCGGGAGGGCCTCGGTGCACAGATACGCAGTATTTT. The encoded protein is CASSCLLRAGGPRCTDTQYF.

The CDR3 sequence: CASKAEGNTEAFF. The CDR3 nucleotides are TGTGCCAGCAAAGCCGAGGGGAACACTGAAGCTTTCTTT. The rearrangement joins TRBV27 to TRBJ1-1; no clear D gene. The CDR3 runs 13 residues. The germline V gene has CDR1 MNHEY and CDR2 SMNVEV (reference sequence). V was clipped by 7 bases and J by 1 base, with 10 bases between them.

In this sample, this clone turned up a few times. The chain uses TRBV5-8 and TRBJ2-7, with 8 bases aligning to TRBD1. There are 15 residues in the CDR3. V dropped 3 bases and J dropped 6; count of bases not matched to a gene: 11. Germline CDR1 and CDR2: SGHTS and YDEGEE. The CDR3 loop reads CASSSPRTGTGEQYF. The DNA of the CDR3 is TGTGCCAGCAGCTCCCCCCGGACAGGGACGGGCGAGCAGTACTTC.

The chain couples TRBV28 to TRBJ2-7; 13 bases are shared with TRBD2. The CDR3 is made up of 17 amino acids. Germline assignment: CDR1 MDHEN and CDR2 SYDVKM. V shed 6 bases and J 4 bases; nucleotides not matched to a gene: 12. This CDR3 reads CASRIDAGLAGDYEQYF. As DNA, the CDR3 is TGTGCCAGCAGGATAGACGCCGGACTAGCGGGAGATTACGAGCAGTACTTC.

In this sample, this clone turned up once. At one of its ends the junction is not consistent with the germline gene, which may arise from a read error. This chain links TRBV15 with TRBJ1-5; 9 positions match TRBD1. This CDR3 is 16 amino acids long. Per germline, CDR1 LNHNV and CDR2 YYDKDF (reference sequence). CDR3 DNA sequence: TGTGCCACCAGCGGAGACAGGGGGGCGAGCAATCAGCCCCAGCATTTT. Amino acid sequence: CATSGDRGASNQPQHF. Using reference TRBV15 and TRBJ1-5 for the parts outside the CDR3, the full variable domain is DAMVIQNPRYQVTQFGKPVTLSCSQTLNHNVMYWYQQKSSQAPKLLFHYYDKDFNNEADTPDNFQSRRPNTSFCFLDIRSPGLGDTAMYLCATSGDRGASNQPQHFGDGTRLSIL.

The chain has TRBV2 and TRBJ2-7, with TRBD1 identical over 7 bases. Germline CDR1 and CDR2: SNHLY and FYNNEI. The CDR3 is 14 residues long. V shed 5 bases and J 0 bases; nucleotides not matched to a gene: 4. The CDR3 bases are TGTGCCAGCAGTTGGGGACAGACCTCCTACGAGCAGTACTTC. Its protein is CASSWGQTSYEQYF.

The chain has TRBV7-6 and TRBJ2-7, with unresolved D. Germline lookup yields CDR1 SGHVS and CDR2 FNYEAQ. This CDR3 is built from 12 residues. V was trimmed by 1 base and J by 7 bases, leaving 8 bases between them. The CDR3 sequence is CASSLGGVEQYF. The DNA for the CDR3 is TGTGCCAGCAGCTTAGGCGGAGTTGAGCAGTACTTC.

The chain combines TRBV19 with TRBJ1-6; 8 positions agree with TRBD1. The germline CDR1 and CDR2 sequences are LNHDA and SQIVND (reference sequence). The V gene end was trimmed by 6 bases and the J gene end by 13 bases; junction bases not matched to a gene: 11. The CDR3 totals 14 residues. CDR3 coding DNA: TGTGCCAGTAGCGGGGACAGGTCGGGGGGCCCCCTCCACTTT. Its translation is CASSGDRSGGPLHF.

The chain recombines TRBV2 with TRBJ2-3, with a weak D call TRBD2 (6 bases). The germline gives CDR1 SNHLY, CDR2 FYNNEI. This CDR3 is built from 12 residues. Between the trimmed V and J ends, which lost 6 bases and 7 bases, there was a span of 11 bases. The CDR3 reads CASRDYLNTQYF. CDR3 sequence (DNA): TGTGCCAGCAGGGACTACCTTAATACGCAGTATTTT.

This sequence joins TRBV6-5 and TRBJ1-6; D gene ambiguous. CDR3 length equals 11 residues. Per germline, CDR1 MNHEY and CDR2 SVGAGI. Trimming left V 6 bases short and J 10 bases short, with 7 bases between. The CDR3 protein is CASSSGSPLHF. The CDR3 DNA is TGTGCCAGCAGCTCGGGATCACCCCTCCACTTT.

This sequence joins TRBV19 and TRBJ1-6; a weak D match, TRBD1 (5 bases). Germline V gene data show CDR1 as LNHDA and CDR2 as SQIVND (reference sequence). V shed 5 bases and J shed 7 bases, with 18 bases lying between them. The CDR3 has 16 residues. CDR3 residues: CASSVRTGLLNSPLHF. The CDR3, as DNA: TGTGCCAGTAGTGTTCGGACGGGACTGTTGAATTCACCCCTCCACTTT.